The T cell receptor beta chain under discussion was sequenced for a study of beta chain features in type 1 diabetes (dated by TCRdb to 2017 to 2018). Background for the entire study: Patients and healthy donors did not differ in mean age, gender distribution, total cell number or subset yield. A total of 85 million to 140 million sorted cells were examined across all samples, and the number of cells per subset was strongly correlated with RNA yield. Regulatory and stem cell-like memory subsets were obtained from only 8 patients and roughly eight healthy donors, while naive and central memory subsets were obtained from all 28 donors. The study compared the TCRB repertoires of sorted circulating CD4+ T cell subsets in recently diagnosed type 1 diabetes patients with those in matched healthy donors. On the study overall, not on this receptor specifically: In all four CD4+ subsets, TCRB CDR3 length was moderately but significantly shorter in type 1 diabetes patients. Shorter templates might be favored by PCR, yet because patient and control samples were amplified and corrected together, any such skew would affect both groups equally. Only small numbers of individuals were included in the HLA sub-analyses, which left unresolved whether HLA type had any influence on TCRB rearrangement. Naive, central memory and regulatory TCRB repertoires appeared to be more similar among patients than among healthy donors. Sequencing cDNA rather than genomic DNA could over-represent highly expressing activated cells, although activation and CD3 levels did not differ between groups. At VDJ recombination sites, type 1 diabetes patients had fewer insertions and more deleted nucleotides, which implies abnormalities in thymic rearrangement.

The CDR3 runs 13 residues from the cysteine to the phenylalanine. Just CDR3 DNA is preserved here, 39 bases in frame from base 1. The CDR1 and CDR2 encoded by the germline V gene are SNHLY and FYNNEI. V is clipped by 7 bases and J by 6 bases, and the sequence between their germline boundaries is 12 bases long. From each donor, a single peripheral blood sample of around 0.12 L on average was drawn into heparinised tubes. A BD FACSAria II and a panel including CD45RO, CCR7, CD25, CD127, CD95 and CD27 were used to sort naive, central memory, regulatory and stem cell-like memory CD4+ T cells. Purity was above 95% for every sorted population. PBMCs were separated immediately by Lymphoprep density gradient centrifugation and were stained directly, without being cultured. So that batch effects would be minimized, each experiment stained and sorted samples in pairs, pairing one healthy donor with one patient.

The High Capacity cDNA Reverse Transcription Kit was used to reverse transcribe all of the isolated RNA, meaning that expressed TCRB transcripts were what got sequenced. Deep immunoSEQ sequencing was performed on naive, central memory and regulatory T cell samples, with an average of about 3.6 million total reads per sample. Sorted cells were lysed in RLT buffer, and RNA was extracted using DNase-treated RNeasy Micro or Mini kits according to cell number. To prevent cross-contamination, every cell subset was processed on its own, while patient and healthy donor samples were processed together. Using the immunoSEQ multiplex PCR, TCRB sequences were amplified from cDNA into 87-bp fragments spanning the CDR3 region. Sequencing of the amplicons was performed on the Illumina HiSeq platform. In the original analysis: Synthetic template baselines were used to correct PCR bias computationally, reads within Hamming distance 2 were collapsed together, and singletons that could not be merged were discarded. Reads were aligned to IMGT to assign V, D and J genes, CDR3 length, and insertions or deletions at six rearrangement sites. Within each subset, clonotype counts were normalized to the number of sorted cells before true diversity and Gini coefficients were calculated with the tcR R package. The overlap coefficient, calculated on TCRB nucleotide sequences, was used to measure repertoire sharing. Out-of-frame TCRB sequences from naive cells were analyzed to stand in for the pre-selection repertoire. As stored in TCRdb, this immuneACCESS dataset retains in-frame rearrangements with V and J assigned. A fraction of the clones does not appear; measured against another copy, unresolved V genes explain less than half of the discrepancy, and the remainder lacks a known reason. V and J calls and clone size follow that table, whereas D and trimming were derived from the DNA. The sample data list about 260,000 clones, and roughly 20% of these were observed just once. The ten largest clones take up 0.028% of the sample.

Concerning this clone itself: Its target antigen remains unknown. No base quality information exists; no much larger clone differs at one position.

Sample: naive CD4+ T cells from blood. The cell subset or site label of this sample denotes: true naive CD4+ T cells. The receptor comes from a woman between 40 and 55 years old with type 1 diabetes. The chain is assembled from TRBV2 and TRBJ1-4; a weak D assignment points to TRBD1 (5 bases agree). This receptor has the CDR3 CASNGRADEKLFF. The DNA reads as follows: TGTGCCAGCAACGGCAGGGCTGATGAAAAACTGTTTTTT.